This TCR beta chain was observed in a study of T cells of healthy individuals. MiXCR, applied by TCRdb to the 5' RACE reads, yields one record per CDR3 protein. The data show 40,000 to 45,000 distinct CDR3 sequences, roughly 4.3% seen once. The CDR3 has 13 residues. Deletions cut 1 base from V and 16 bases from J, with 17 bases between. Germline lookup yields CDR1 MNHEY and CDR2 SMNVEV (reference sequence). This clonotype has ten or more counts. V is TRBV27 and J is TRBJ2-4; D remains unclear. The source is a human donor in good health. CDR3 DNA sequence: TGTGCCAGCAGTTTATTGCCGGGCTTGCAGTCTTACTTC. Amino acid sequence: CASSLLPGLQSYF.